The 27 T cell receptor beta chains in this list originate from one sample, sequenced in a study of long-term antiretroviral therapy in people with HIV. Sequencing relied on immunoSEQ assay v3.0, run at survey level. Clones were sequenced by immunoSEQ multiplex PCR, and TCRdb holds only the in-frame ones, with some missing. Among about 40,000 clones listed, 86% were seen once. This specimen consisted of unsorted PBMCs, obtained 1.2 years after starting antiretroviral therapy. The receptors were gathered from a woman in her fifties or sixties with HIV.

With respect to this clone: Germline is not matched at one junction end, which may reflect a read error. The rearrangement uses TRBV6-1 and TRBJ2-2, with 9 bases that match TRBD1. Germline V gives CDR1 MNHNS, CDR2 SASEGT. The CDR3 covers 16 residues. CDR3 region: CASSEDRGLGTGELFF. In DNA form, the CDR3 reads TGTGCCAGCAGCGAAGACAGGGGGTTGGGCACCGGGGAGCTGTTTTTT.

The chain joins TRBV29-1 to TRBJ2-5; tentatively, D is TRBD1 (6 bases). Germline V gene sequence: CDR1 SQVTM, CDR2 ANQGSEA. The CDR3 has 11 residues. V lost 8 bases and J lost 3, with 10 bases in between. The CDR3 DNA reads TGCAGCTCAAGGACAGAAGAGACCCAGTACTTC. Its protein product is CSSRTEETQYF.

J is TRBJ1-2 and V is TRBV27, with D possibly being TRBD1 (5 bases). The CDR3 totals 14 residues. Looked up from germline, CDR1 is MNHEY and CDR2 is SMNVEV (reference sequence). V dropped 8 bases and J dropped 7 bases, with 20 bases sitting between them. The CDR3: CASQDRLGAGGYTF. The CDR3 nucleotides read TGTGCCAGCCAGGACCGCCTCGGGGCGGGTGGCTACACCTTC.

This chain links TRBV7-8 with TRBJ1-6; D gene unclear. This CDR3 spans 18 amino acids. The V end was cut by 5 bases, the J end by 9 bases, with 26 bases between. CDR1 is SGHVS and CDR2 is FQNEAQ in the germline V gene. The CDR3 spells CASSTQHAGSPGGSPLHF. CDR3 nucleotide sequence: TGTGCCAGCAGCACACAACACGCGGGCAGCCCTGGAGGTTCACCCCTCCACTTT.

The V gene is TRBV5-6, the J gene TRBJ1-1, with D uncertain. Trimming removed 0 bases at V and 0 bases at J, with 12 bases between. The CDR3 is 16 amino acids. The germline V gene has CDR1 SGHDT and CDR2 YYEEEE. The CDR3 loop is CASSLGTKRVNTEAFF. In DNA, the CDR3 is TGTGCCAGCAGCTTGGGGACCAAAAGGGTGAACACTGAAGCTTTCTTT. Based on the CDR3 plus reference TRBV5-6 and TRBJ1-1, the full variable domain is DAGVTQSPTHLIKTRGQQVTLRCSPKSGHDTVSWYQQALGQGPQFIFQYYEEEERQRGNFPDRFSGHQFPNYSSELNVNALLLGDSALYLCASSLGTKRVNTEAFFGQGTRLTVV.

The rearrangement uses TRBV27 and TRBJ2-3; D may be TRBD1 (5 bases). Germline CDR1 is MNHEY and CDR2 is SMNVEV (reference sequence). Trimming took 2 bases from V and 4 from J, leaving 10 bases between them. The CDR3 has 14 residues. CDR3 in amino acids: CASSLIGVPDTQYF. CDR3 DNA: TGTGCCAGCAGTTTAATAGGGGTACCAGATACGCAGTATTTT.

Points on this clone: A read error may produce the germline difference seen at one junction end. This chain links TRBV10-3 with TRBJ2-5; 7 bases are shared with TRBD2. The CDR3 consists of 17 residues. Germline V gene sequence: CDR1 ENHRY, CDR2 SYGVKD. CDR3 sequence: CAVSGGTLARNQETQYF. The CDR3 coding sequence is TGTGCCGTCAGTGGCGGAACACTAGCGAGAAACCAAGAGACCCAGTACTTC.

The chain uses TRBV9 and TRBJ2-7; 9 positions agree with TRBD2. The J segment lost 0 bases and the V segment lost 4 bases, leaving 5 bases of the junction unmatched. Germline CDR1 SGDLS, CDR2 YYNGEE. CDR3 length equals 15 residues. The CDR3 loop is CASSPRGLASYEQYF. The CDR3 DNA follows: TGTGCCAGCAGCCCCCGGGGACTAGCCTCCTACGAGCAGTACTTC.

The gene calls are TRBV9 and TRBJ1-2; maybe TRBD1 (6 bases). This CDR3 is 12 amino acids long. From germline, CDR1 is SGDLS and CDR2 YYNGEE. Trimming left V 5 bases short and J 5 bases short, with 10 bases between. As DNA, the CDR3 is TGTGCCAGCAGTTTACAGGGATATGGCTACACCTTC. It yields the protein CASSLQGYGYTF. The whole variable domain, filled in from reference TRBV9 and TRBJ1-2, reads DSGVTQTPKHLITATGQRVTLRCSPRSGDLSVYWYQQSLDQGLQFLIQYYNGEERAKGNILERFSAQQFPDLHSELNLSSLELGDSALYFCASSLQGYGYTFGSGTRLTVV.

As DNA, the CDR3 is TGTGCCAGTAGCGCGGGGCAGGATCGTTCTAACTATGGCTACACCTTC. This codes for CASSAGQDRSNYGYTF. The genes are TRBV19 and TRBJ1-2; TRBD1 might be the D (5 bases). The CDR3 has 16 amino acids. The ends were cut back, 6 bases at V and 0 bases at J, with 17 bases in the middle. Germline loops: CDR1 LNHDA, CDR2 SQIVND (reference sequence). Looking up the rest from reference TRBV19 and TRBJ1-2 gives the full variable domain: DGGITQSPKYLFRKEGQNVTLSCEQNLNHDAMYWYRQDPGQGLRLIYYSQIVNDFQKGDIAEGYSVSREKKESFPLTVTSAQKNPTAFYLCASSAGQDRSNYGYTFGSGTRLTVV.

This chain connects TRBV2 to TRBJ2-5, with a weak D call TRBD1 (5 bases). The CDR3 runs to 13 residues. Trimming left V 3 bases short and J 3 bases short, with 8 bases between. The germline gives CDR1 SNHLY, CDR2 FYNNEI. CDR3 residues: CASSDSGKETQYF. The CDR3 bases are TGTGCCAGCAGTGATTCAGGGAAAGAGACCCAGTACTTC.

The chain is built from TRBV7-2 and TRBJ2-2; 12 nucleotides line up with TRBD2. This CDR3 is 16 amino acids long. Per germline, CDR1 SGHTA and CDR2 FQGNSA. V trimming: 2 bases; J trimming: 4 bases; junction bases outside the gene matches: 2. The CDR3 nucleotides read TGTGCCAGCAGCTTAAGACTAGCGGGGGTCACCGGGGAGCTGTTTTTT. Protein: CASSLRLAGVTGELFF.

This rearrangement joins TRBV12-5 to TRBJ2-1; 7 bases line up with TRBD2. The germline gives CDR1 LGHNT, CDR2 FRNRAP. The CDR3 loop spans 14 amino acids. The ends lost 1 base at V and 10 bases at J; junction bases unmatched: 7. The CDR3 here is CASGLAGGRGEQFF. Here the CDR3 DNA reads TGTGCTAGTGGTTTGGCGGGGGGTAGGGGCGAGCAGTTCTTC.

This clone occurred once. The chain is built from TRBV2 and TRBJ1-4, with TRBD1 identical over 7 bases. This CDR3 has 15 amino acids. The V gene's germline CDR1 is SNHLY and CDR2 FYNNEI. V gave up 5 bases and J gave up 8 bases; unmatched junction bases: 11. CDR3 nucleotide sequence: TGTGCCAGCAGTTACCGGGACAGTGGGGAGGAAAAACTGTTTTTT. The encoded protein is CASSYRDSGEEKLFF. The entire variable domain, with the rest obtained from reference TRBV2 and TRBJ1-4, is as follows: EPEVTQTPSHQVTQMGQEVILRCVPISNHLYFYWYRQILGQKVEFLVSFYNNEISEKSEIFDDQFSVERPDGSNFTLKIRSTKLEDSAMYFCASSYRDSGEEKLFFGSGTQLSVL.

The CDR3 region has the DNA TGCGCCAGCAGCTTGTCTGGGTACGAGCAGTACTTC. Encoded protein: CASSLSGYEQYF. The V call is TRBV5-1, the J call TRBJ2-7, with D hard to call. The germline CDR1 and CDR2 sequences are SGHRS and YFSETQ. The CDR3 contains 12 residues. Trimming pared 1 base from V and 4 bases from J, leaving 6 bases between.

This rearrangement joins TRBV5-1 to TRBJ2-1, with D perhaps TRBD1 (6 bases). Germline assignment: CDR1 SGHRS and CDR2 YFSETQ. V lost 4 bases and J lost 6, with 11 bases in between. There are 13 residues in the CDR3. The CDR3 coding sequence is TGCGCCAGCAGCATGGACAGCCCCAATGAGCAGTTCTTC. Translated, it gives CASSMDSPNEQFF.

This clone occurred a few times. Written as DNA, the CDR3 is TGTGCCAGTAGTATCGGGACATTAAGGGAGCCCCAGCATTTT. The encoded protein is CASSIGTLREPQHF. The chain couples TRBV19 to TRBJ1-5; weak D call: TRBD1 (6 bases). There are 14 residues in the CDR3. The germline gives CDR1 LNHDA, CDR2 SQIVND (reference sequence). V was trimmed by 3 bases and J by 8 bases, leaving 14 bases between them.

This chain joins TRBV7-3 and TRBJ1-1; D may be TRBD1 (5 bases). The germline gives CDR1 SGHTA, CDR2 FQGTGA. V dropped 1 base and J dropped 1 base, with 13 bases sitting between them. The CDR3 sequence is 16 residues long. The CDR3 nucleotides are TGTGCCAGCAGCTTAATCCCAGGGCCCCCGAACACTGAAGCTTTCTTT. It translates to CASSLIPGPPNTEAFF.

This clone was observed a handful of times. CDR3 in DNA: TGTGCCAGTAGTATGGTTCGGACAGGGGTCCGGCTCGACACTGAAGCTTTCTTT. Its translation: CASSMVRTGVRLDTEAFF. The rearrangement links TRBV19 to TRBJ1-1; 9 nucleotides match TRBD1. CDR3 length: 18 residues. Germline V CDR1 and CDR2: LNHDA, SQIVND (reference sequence). V gave up 3 bases and J gave up 3 bases; unmatched junction bases: 14.

The chain employs TRBV6-4 and TRBJ1-6, with D possibly being TRBD1 (5 bases). The germline V gene has CDR1 MRHNA and CDR2 SNTAGT. The V end lost 9 bases, the J end lost 9 bases, and 18 bases lay between the germline ends. CDR3 size: 14 residues. The CDR3 spells CARRPTGPGSPLHF. In DNA form, the CDR3 reads TGTGCCAGGAGACCAACGGGGCCCGGTTCACCCCTCCACTTT.

The chain has TRBV9 and TRBJ2-7; 8 bases match TRBD1. The CDR3 loop spans 17 amino acids. Germline trimming cut 3 bases from V and 5 bases from J; bases unmatched to any gene: 16. The V gene's germline CDR1 is SGDLS and CDR2 YYNGEE. The DNA of the CDR3 is TGTGCCAGCAGCGAGTTCCCCCGACAGGGGATAGTGGACGAGCAGTACTTC. This encodes CASSEFPRQGIVDEQYF.

The J gene is TRBJ1-2, the V gene TRBV30; D may be TRBD1 (6 bases). The CDR3 is made up of 13 amino acids. The V end was cut by 2 bases, the J end by 7 bases, with 14 bases between. The germline V gene encodes CDR1 GTSNPN and CDR2 SVGIG (reference sequence). CDR3 coding DNA: TGTGCCTGGAGTCCCGCAGGGGAGGCTGGCTACACCTTC. Amino acids: CAWSPAGEAGYTF.

The rearrangement uses TRBV7-2 and TRBJ2-6, with no clear D. The CDR3 sequence is 13 residues long. Trimming shortened V by 8 bases and J by 2 bases, and 7 bases separated the two germline ends. The germline gives CDR1 SGHTA, CDR2 FQGNSA. The CDR3 coding sequence is TGTGCCAGCGCAGTTCCTGGGGCCAACGTCCTGACTTTC. Translated, it gives CASAVPGANVLTF.

The chain joins TRBV19 to TRBJ2-5; a weak D match, TRBD2 (6 bases). The V gene lost 3 bases and the J gene lost 4 bases, with 15 bases spanning the gap. CDR3 size: 15 residues. Germline values: CDR1 LNHDA, CDR2 SQIVND (reference sequence). The CDR3 loop reads CASSMGSGYGETQYF. The CDR3 nucleotides read TGTGCCAGTAGTATGGGTAGCGGCTACGGAGAGACCCAGTACTTC.

This clone showed up just a few times. The V gene is TRBV18, the J gene TRBJ1-1, with 9 bases identical to TRBD1. Per germline, CDR1 KGHSH and CDR2 LQKENI. The CDR3 extends over 14 amino acids. The J segment lost 4 bases and the V segment lost 3 bases, leaving 3 bases of the junction unmatched. The CDR3: CASSPRDRATEAFF. In nucleotides, the CDR3 is TGTGCCAGCTCACCGCGGGACAGGGCCACTGAAGCTTTCTTT.

The genes are TRBV5-8 and TRBJ2-5, with D tentatively TRBD1 (6 bases). CDR3 size: 18 residues. V dropped 5 bases and J dropped 0 bases, with 23 bases sitting between them. CDR1 is SGHTS and CDR2 is YDEGEE in the germline V gene. The DNA of the CDR3 is TGTGCCAGCAGTCCCGGGACAATAGCCCCGGCTAACCAAGAGACCCAGTACTTC. As protein: CASSPGTIAPANQETQYF.

The V and J genes are TRBV7-6 and TRBJ2-7, with a possible D match to TRBD1 (5 bases). The CDR3 spans 14 residues. CDR1 and CDR2 (germline): SGHVS, FNYEAQ. The germline V and J ends were trimmed by 0 bases and 6 bases, with 12 bases remaining between them. The CDR3 is CASSLAFPTGEQYF. CDR3 nucleotide sequence: TGTGCCAGCAGCTTAGCGTTCCCCACAGGCGAGCAGTACTTC.